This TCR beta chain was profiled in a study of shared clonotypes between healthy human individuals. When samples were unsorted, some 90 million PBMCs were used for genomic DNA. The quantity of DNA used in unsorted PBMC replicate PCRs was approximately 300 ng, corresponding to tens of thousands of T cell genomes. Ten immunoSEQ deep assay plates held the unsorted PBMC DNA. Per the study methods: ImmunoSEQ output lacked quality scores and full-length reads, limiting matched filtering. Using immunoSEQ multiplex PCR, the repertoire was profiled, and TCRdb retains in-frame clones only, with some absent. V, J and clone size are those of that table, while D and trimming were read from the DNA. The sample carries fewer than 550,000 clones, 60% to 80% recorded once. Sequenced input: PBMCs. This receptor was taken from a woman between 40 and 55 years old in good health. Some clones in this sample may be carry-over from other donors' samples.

CDR3 protein: CASSLASGLGYTF. The CDR3 bases are TGTGCCAGCAGCCTAGCCTCGGGCCTTGGCTACACCTTC. The chain carries TRBV14 and TRBJ1-2; D uncertain. The ends were cut back, 4 bases at V and 7 bases at J, with 13 bases in the middle. The CDR3 runs 13 residues. Germline V gives CDR1 SGHDN, CDR2 FVKESK.